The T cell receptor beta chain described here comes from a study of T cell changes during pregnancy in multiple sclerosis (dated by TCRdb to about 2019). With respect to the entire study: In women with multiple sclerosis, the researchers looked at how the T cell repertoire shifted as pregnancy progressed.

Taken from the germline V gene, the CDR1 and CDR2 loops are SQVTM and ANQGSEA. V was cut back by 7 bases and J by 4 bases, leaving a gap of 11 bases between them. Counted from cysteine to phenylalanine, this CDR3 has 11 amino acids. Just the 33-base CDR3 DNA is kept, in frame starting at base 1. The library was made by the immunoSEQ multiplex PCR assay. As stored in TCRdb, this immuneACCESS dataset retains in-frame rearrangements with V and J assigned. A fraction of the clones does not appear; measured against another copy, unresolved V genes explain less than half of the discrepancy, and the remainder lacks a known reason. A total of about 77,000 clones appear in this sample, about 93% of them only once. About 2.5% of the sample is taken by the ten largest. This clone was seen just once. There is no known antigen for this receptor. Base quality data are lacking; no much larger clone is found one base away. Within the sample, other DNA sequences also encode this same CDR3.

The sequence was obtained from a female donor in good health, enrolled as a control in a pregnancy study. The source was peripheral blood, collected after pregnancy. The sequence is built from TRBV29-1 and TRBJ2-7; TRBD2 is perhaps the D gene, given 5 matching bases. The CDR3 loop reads CSGGLDYEQYF. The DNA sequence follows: TGCAGCGGCGGACTTGATTACGAGCAGTACTTC.